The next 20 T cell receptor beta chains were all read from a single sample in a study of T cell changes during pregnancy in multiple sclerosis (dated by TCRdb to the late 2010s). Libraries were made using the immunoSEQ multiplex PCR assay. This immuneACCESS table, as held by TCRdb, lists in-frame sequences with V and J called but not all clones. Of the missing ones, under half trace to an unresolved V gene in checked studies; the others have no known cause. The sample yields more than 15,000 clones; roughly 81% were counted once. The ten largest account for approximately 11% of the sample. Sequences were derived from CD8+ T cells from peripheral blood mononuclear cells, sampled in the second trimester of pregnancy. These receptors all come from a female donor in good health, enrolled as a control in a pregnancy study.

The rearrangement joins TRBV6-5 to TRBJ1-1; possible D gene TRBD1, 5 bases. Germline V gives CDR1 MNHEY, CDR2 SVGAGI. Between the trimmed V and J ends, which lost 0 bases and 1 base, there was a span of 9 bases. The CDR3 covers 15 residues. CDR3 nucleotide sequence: TGTGCCAGCAGTTACTCGACAGCTTCGAACACTGAAGCTTTCTTT. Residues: CASSYSTASNTEAFF.

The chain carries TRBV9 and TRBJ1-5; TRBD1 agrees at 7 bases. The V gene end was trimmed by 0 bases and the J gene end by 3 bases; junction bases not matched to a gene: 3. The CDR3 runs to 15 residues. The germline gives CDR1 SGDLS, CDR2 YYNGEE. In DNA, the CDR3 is TGTGCCAGCAGCGTAGAGGGACAGAACAATCAGCCCCAGCATTTT. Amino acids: CASSVEGQNNQPQHF.

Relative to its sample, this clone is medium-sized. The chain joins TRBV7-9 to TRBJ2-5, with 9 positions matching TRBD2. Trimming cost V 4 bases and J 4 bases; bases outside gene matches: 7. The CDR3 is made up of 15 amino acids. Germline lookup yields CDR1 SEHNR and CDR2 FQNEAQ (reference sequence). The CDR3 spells CASSSGSGGVETQYF. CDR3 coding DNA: TGTGCCAGCAGCTCGGGTAGCGGGGGTGTAGAGACCCAGTACTTC.

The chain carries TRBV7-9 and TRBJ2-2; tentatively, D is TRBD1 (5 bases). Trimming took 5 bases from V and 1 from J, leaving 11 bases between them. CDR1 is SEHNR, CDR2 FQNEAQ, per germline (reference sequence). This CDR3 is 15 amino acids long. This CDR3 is CASSGRQLNTGELFF. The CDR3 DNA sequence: TGTGCCAGCAGCGGGCGACAGCTGAACACCGGGGAGCTGTTTTTT.

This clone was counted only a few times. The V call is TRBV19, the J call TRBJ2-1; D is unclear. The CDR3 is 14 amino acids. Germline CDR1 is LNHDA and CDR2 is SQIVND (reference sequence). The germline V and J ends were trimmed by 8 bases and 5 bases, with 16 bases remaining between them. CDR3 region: CASLRIGSDNEQFF. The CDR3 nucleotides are TGTGCCAGTCTACGCATCGGTTCCGACAATGAGCAGTTCTTC.

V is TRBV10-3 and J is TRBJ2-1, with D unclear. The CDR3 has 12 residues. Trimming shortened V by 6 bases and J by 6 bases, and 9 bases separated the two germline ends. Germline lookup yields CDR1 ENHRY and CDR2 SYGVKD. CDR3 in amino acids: CAIRPSGNEQFF. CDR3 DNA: TGTGCCATCAGGCCTTCCGGCAATGAGCAGTTCTTC.

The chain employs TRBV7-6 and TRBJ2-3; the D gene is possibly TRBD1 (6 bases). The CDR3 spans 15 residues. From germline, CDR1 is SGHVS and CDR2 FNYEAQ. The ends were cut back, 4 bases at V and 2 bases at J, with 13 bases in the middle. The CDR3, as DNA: TGTGCCAGCAGCTCGATGACAGGTTTCACAGATACGCAGTATTTT. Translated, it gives CASSSMTGFTDTQYF.

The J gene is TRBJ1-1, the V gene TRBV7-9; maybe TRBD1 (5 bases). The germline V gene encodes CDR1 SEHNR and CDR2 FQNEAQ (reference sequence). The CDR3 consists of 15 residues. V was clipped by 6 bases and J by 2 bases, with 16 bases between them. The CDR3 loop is CASSLREGRNTEAFF. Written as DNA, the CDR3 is TGTGCCAGCAGTCTCAGGGAGGGAAGAAACACTGAAGCTTTCTTT.

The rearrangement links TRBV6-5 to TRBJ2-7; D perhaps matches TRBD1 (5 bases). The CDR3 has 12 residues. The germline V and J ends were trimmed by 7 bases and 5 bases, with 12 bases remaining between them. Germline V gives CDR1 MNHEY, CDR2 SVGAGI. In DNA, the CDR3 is TGTGCCAGCAAATTGGACACCCACGAGCAGTACTTC. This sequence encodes CASKLDTHEQYF.

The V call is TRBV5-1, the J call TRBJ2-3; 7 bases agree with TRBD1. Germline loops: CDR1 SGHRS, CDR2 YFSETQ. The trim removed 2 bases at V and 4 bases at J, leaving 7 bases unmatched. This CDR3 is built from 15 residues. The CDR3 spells CASSFGRQGADTQYF. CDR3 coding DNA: TGCGCCAGCAGCTTCGGCCGACAGGGAGCAGATACGCAGTATTTT.

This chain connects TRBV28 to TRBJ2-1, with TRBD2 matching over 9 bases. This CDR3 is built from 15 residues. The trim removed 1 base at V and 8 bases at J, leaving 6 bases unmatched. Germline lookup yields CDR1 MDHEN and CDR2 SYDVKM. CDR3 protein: CASSLSSGVRDEQFF. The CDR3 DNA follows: TGTGCCAGCAGTTTATCTAGCGGGGTGAGGGATGAGCAGTTCTTC.

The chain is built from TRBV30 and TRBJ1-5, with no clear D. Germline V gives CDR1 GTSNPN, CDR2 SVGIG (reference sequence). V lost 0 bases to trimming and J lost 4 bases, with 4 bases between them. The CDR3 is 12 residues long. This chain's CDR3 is CAWSVLNQPQHF. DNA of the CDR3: TGTGCCTGGAGTGTCCTAAATCAGCCCCAGCATTTT.

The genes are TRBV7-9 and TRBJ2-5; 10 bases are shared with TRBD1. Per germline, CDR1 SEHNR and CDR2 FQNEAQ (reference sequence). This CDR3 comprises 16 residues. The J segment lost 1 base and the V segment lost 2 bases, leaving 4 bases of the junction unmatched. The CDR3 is CASSLSRTGGQETQYF. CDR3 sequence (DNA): TGTGCCAGCAGCTTATCTCGGACAGGGGGCCAAGAGACCCAGTACTTC.

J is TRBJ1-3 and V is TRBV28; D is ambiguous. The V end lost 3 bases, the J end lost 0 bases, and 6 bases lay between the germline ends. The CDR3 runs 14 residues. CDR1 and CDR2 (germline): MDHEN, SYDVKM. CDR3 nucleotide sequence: TGTGCCAGCAGTTTCCTATCCTCTGGAAACACCATATATTTT. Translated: CASSFLSSGNTIYF. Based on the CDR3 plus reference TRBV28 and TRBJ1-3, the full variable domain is DVKVTQSSRYLVKRTGEKVFLECVQDMDHENMFWYRQDPGLGLRLIYFSYDVKMKEKGDIPEGYSVSREKKERFSLILESASTNQTSMYLCASSFLSSGNTIYFGEGSWLTVV.

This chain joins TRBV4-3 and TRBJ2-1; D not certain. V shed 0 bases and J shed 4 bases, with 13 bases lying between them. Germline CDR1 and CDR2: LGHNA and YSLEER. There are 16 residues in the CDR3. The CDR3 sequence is CASSQDWPPRYNEQFF. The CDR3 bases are TGCGCCAGCAGCCAAGATTGGCCCCCCCGTTACAATGAGCAGTTCTTC.

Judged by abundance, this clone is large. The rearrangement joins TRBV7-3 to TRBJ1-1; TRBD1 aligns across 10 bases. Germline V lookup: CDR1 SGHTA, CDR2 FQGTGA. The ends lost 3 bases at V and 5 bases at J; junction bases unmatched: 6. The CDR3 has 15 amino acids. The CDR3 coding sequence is TGTGCCAGCAGCTTCACGACAGGGGGCCTTACTGAAGCTTTCTTT. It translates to CASSFTTGGLTEAFF. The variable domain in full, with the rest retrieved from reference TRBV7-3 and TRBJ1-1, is GAGVSQTPSNKVTEKGKYVELRCDPISGHTALYWYRQSLGQGPEFLIYFQGTGAADDSGLPNDRFFAVRPEGSVSTLKIQRTERGDSAVYLCASSFTTGGLTEAFFGQGTRLTVV.

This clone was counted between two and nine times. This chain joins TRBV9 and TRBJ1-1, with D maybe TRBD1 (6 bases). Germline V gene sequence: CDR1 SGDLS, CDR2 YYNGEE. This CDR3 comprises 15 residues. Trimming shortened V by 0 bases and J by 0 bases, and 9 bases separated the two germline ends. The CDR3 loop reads CASSVVGTLNTEAFF. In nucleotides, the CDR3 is TGTGCCAGCAGCGTAGTTGGGACATTGAACACTGAAGCTTTCTTT.

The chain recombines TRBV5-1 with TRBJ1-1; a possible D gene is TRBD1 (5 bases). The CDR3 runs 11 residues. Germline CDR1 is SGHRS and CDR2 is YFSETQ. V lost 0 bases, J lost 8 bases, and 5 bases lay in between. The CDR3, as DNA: TGCGCCAGCAGCTTGGGACAGGAAGCTTTCTTT. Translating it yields CASSLGQEAFF.

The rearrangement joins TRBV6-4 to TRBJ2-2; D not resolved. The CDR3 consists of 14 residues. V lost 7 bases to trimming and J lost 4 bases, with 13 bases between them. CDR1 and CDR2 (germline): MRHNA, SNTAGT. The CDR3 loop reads CASTLDGSTGELFF. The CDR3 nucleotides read TGTGCCAGCACTCTAGATGGCAGCACCGGGGAGCTGTTTTTT.

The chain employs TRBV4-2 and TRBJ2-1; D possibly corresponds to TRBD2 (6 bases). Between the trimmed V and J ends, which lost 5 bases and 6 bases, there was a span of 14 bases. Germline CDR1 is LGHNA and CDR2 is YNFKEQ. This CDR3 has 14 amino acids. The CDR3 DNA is TGTGCCAGCAGCACCCTGACTAGTTTCAATGAGCAGTTCTTC. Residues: CASSTLTSFNEQFF.